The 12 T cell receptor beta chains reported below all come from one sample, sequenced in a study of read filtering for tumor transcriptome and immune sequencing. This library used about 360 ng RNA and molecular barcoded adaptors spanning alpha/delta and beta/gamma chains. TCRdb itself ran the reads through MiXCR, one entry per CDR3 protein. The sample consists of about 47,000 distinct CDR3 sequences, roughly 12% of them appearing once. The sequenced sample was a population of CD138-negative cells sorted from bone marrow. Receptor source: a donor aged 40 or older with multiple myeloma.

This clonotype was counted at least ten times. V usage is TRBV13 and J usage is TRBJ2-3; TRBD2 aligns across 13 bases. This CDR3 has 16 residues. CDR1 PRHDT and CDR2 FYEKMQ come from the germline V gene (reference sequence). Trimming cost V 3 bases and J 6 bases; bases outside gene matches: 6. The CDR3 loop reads CASSLTSGGPVDTQYF. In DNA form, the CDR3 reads TGTGCCAGCAGCTTGACTAGCGGGGGGCCCGTGGATACGCAGTATTTT.

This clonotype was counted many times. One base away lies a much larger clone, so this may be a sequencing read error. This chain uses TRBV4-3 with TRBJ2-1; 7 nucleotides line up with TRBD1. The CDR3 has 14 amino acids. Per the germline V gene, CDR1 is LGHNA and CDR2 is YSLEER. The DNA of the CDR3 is TGCGCCAGCAGCCAAGTATACAGGGGCAATGGGCAGTTCTTC. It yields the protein CASSQVYRGNGQFF.

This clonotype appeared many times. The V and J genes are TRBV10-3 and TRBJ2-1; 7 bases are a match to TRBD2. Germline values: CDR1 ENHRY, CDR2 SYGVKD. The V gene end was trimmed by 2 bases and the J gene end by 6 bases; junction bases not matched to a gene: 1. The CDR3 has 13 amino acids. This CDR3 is CAISEVAGNEQFF. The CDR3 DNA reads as TGTGCCATCAGTGAGGTAGCGGGCAATGAGCAGTTCTTC.

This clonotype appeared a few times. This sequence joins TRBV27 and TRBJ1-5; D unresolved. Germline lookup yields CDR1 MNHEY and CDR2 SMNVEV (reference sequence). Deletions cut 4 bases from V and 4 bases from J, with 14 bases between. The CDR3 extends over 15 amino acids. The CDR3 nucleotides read TGTGCCAGCAGTTACAACACGGATCGGAATCAGCCCCAGCATTTT. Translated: CASSYNTDRNQPQHF.

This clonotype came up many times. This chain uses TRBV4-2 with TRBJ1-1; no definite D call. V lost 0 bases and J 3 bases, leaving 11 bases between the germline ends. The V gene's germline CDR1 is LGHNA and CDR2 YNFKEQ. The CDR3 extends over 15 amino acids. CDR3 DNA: TGTGCCAGCAGCCAAGAAGCACAGACGGACACTGAAGCTTTCTTT. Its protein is CASSQEAQTDTEAFF.

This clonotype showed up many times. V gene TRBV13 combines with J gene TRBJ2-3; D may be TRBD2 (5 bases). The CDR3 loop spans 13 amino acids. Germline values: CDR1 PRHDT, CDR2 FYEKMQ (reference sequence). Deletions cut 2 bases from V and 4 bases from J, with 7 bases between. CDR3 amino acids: CASSLRGADTQYF. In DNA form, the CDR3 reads TGTGCCAGCAGCTTACGGGGTGCAGATACGCAGTATTTT. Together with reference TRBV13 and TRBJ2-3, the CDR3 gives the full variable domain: AAGVIQSPRHLIKEKRETATLKCYPIPRHDTVYWYQQGPGQDPQFLISFYEKMQSDKGSIPDRFSAQQFSDYHSELNMSSLELGDSALYFCASSLRGADTQYFGPGTRLTVL.

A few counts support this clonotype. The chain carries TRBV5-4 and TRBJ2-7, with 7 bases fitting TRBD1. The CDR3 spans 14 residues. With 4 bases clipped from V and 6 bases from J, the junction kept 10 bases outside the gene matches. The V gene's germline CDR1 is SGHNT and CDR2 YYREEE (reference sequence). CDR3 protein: CASSPEVGGSEQYF. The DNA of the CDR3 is TGTGCCAGCAGCCCGGAAGTAGGGGGCAGCGAGCAGTACTTC.

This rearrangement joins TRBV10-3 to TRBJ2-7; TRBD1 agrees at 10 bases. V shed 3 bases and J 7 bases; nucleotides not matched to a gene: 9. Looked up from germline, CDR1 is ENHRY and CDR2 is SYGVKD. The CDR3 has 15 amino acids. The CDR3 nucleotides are TGTGCCATCAGTGACGCCGGGACAGGGGTAGAGGAGCAGTACTTC. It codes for CAISDAGTGVEEQYF.

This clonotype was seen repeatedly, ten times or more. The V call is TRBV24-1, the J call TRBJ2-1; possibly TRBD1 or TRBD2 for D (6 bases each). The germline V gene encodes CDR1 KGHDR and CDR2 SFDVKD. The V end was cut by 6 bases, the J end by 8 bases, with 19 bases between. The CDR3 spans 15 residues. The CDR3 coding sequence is TGTGCCACCAGTTATAGCGGTTCCAGGGGCGATGAGCAGTTCTTC. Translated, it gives CATSYSGSRGDEQFF.

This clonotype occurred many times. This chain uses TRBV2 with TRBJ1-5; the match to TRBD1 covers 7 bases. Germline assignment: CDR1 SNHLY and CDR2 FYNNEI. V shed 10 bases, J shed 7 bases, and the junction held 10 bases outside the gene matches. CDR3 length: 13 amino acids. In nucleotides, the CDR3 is TGTGCCACCACAGGGGAGATCAACCAGCCCCAGCATTTT. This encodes CATTGEINQPQHF.

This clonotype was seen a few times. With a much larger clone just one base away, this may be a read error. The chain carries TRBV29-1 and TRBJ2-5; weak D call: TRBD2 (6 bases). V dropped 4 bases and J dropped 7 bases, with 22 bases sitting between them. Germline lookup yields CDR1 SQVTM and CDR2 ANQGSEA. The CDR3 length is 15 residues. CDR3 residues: CSVGDSQVGIGTQYF. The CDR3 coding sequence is TGCAGCGTTGGGGACTCCCAAGTGGGCATAGGGACCCAGTACTTC.

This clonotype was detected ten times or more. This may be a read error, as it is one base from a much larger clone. The CDR3 is CATSDPDYHNGQFF. The CDR3 nucleotides are TGTGCCACCAGTGATCCCGACTACCACAATGGGCAGTTCTTC. The gene calls are TRBV24-1 and TRBJ2-1; the D gene is possibly TRBD2 (5 bases). Germline loops: CDR1 KGHDR, CDR2 SFDVKD. This CDR3 spans 14 amino acids.